This TCR beta chain is from a study of T cells in localized non-small cell lung cancer. Points on this clone: What it binds is unknown.

Study-wide findings and caveats: Because sequencing included only one region (of the tumor), heterogeneity remains possible. A median of around 52 clones ranked among the top 100 in tumor appeared in adjacent lung. Of the tissues analyzed, uninvolved adjacent lung showed maximal T cell clonality, greater than tumor. Elevated circulating T cell density in blood was associated with longer overall survival.

The CDR3 contains 14 residues. Per the germline V gene, CDR1 is SGHDT and CDR2 is YYEEEE. Deletions cut 1 base from V and 5 bases from J, with 12 bases between. Some clones are missing from TCRdb's copy, which holds only in-frame ones; the method was immunoSEQ multiplex PCR. The data show 30,000 to 45,000 clones, with under 90% seen just once and approximately 7.4% held by the top ten. This sequence originates from a male donor aged 60 or over with stage II lung adenocarcinoma. The sample consisted of peripheral blood mononuclear cells, taken before any cancer treatment. The chain carries TRBV5-6 and TRBJ1-2; no clear D gene. CDR3 DNA: TGTGCCAGCAGCTTGAACGGGATGGCTTATGGCTACACCTTC. Its protein is CASSLNGMAYGYTF.